This T cell receptor beta chain was identified in a study of shared clonotypes between healthy human individuals. Study results and caveats: Among the subsets, naive ones generally showed larger estimated richness than memory ones. Non-shared clonotypes displayed generation probabilities falling below those of clonotypes present in all four donors.

This CDR3 has 14 residues. Germline-derived CDR1 and CDR2 are LNHDA and SQIVND (reference sequence). V lost 7 bases, J lost 4 bases, and 17 bases lay in between. Method: immunoSEQ multiplex PCR; TCRdb's copy keeps in-frame clones and lacks some. The sample lists about 1 million clones; about 80% were seen once. With regard to this clone: Its specificity is not known.

All donors qualified as healthy HIV-negative adults and had experienced no recent acute infections or vaccinations. CD45RA+ naive and CD45RA-negative memory subsets were separated from CD4+ cells. The clonotype originates from a man aged 18 to 30 in good health. Sequenced: memory CD4+ T cells sorted from blood. Subset described: CD45RA-negative fraction. The rearrangement uses TRBV19 and TRBJ2-7; weak D call: TRBD2 (5 bases). CDR3 residues: CASTPSRGSYEQYF. CDR3 DNA sequence: TGTGCCAGTACCCCGAGTCGGGGATCGTACGAGCAGTACTTC.